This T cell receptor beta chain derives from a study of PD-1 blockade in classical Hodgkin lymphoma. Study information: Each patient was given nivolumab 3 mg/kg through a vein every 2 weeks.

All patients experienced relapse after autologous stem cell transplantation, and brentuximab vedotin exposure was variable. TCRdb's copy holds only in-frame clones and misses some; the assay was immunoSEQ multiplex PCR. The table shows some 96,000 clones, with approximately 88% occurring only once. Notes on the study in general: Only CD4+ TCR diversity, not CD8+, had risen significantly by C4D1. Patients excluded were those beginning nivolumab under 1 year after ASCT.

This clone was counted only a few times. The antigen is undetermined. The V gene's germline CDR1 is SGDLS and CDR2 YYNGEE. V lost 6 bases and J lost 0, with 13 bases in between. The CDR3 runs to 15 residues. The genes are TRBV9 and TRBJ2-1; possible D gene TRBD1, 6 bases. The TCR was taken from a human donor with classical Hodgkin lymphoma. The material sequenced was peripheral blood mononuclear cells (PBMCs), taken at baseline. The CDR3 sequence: CASTTGRSSYNEQFF. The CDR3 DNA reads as TGTGCCAGCACCACAGGGCGTAGCTCCTACAATGAGCAGTTCTTC.